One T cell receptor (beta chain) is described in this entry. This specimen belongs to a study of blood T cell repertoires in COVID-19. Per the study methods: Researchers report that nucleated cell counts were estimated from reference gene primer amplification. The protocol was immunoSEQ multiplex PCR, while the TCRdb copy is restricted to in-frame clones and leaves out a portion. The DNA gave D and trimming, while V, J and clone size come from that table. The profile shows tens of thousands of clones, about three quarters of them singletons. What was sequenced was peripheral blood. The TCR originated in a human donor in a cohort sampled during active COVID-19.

CDR3 region: CASSQVQSYGYTF. The CDR3 nucleotides are TGTGCCAGCAGCCAAGTACAGTCCTATGGCTACACCTTC. The rearrangement links TRBV3-1 (or the pseudogene TRBV3-2) to TRBJ1-2, with no clear D. CDR1 and CDR2 (germline): LGHDT, YNNKEL (reference sequence). This CDR3 is 13 amino acids long. V was clipped by 1 base and J by 4 bases, with 7 bases between them.